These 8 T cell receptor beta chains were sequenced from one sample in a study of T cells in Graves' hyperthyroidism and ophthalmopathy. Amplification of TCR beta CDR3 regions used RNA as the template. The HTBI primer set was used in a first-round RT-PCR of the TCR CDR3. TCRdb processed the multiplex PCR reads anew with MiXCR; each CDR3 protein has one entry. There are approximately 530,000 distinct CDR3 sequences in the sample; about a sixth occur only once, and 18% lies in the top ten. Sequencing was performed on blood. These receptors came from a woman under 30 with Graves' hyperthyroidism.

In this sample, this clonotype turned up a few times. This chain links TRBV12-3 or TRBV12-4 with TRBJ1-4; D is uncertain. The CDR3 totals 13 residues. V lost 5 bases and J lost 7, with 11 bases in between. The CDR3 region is CASSPPGFEKLFF. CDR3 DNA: TGTGCCAGCAGTCCTCCGGGTTTTGAAAAACTGTTTTTT.

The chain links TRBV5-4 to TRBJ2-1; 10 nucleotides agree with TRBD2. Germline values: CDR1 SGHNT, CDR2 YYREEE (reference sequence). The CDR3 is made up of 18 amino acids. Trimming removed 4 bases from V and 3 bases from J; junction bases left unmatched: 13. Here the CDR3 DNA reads TGTGCCAGCAGCCTCGGGGCTAGCGGGGGTCGACGCTACAATGAGCAGTTCTTC. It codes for CASSLGASGGRRYNEQFF.

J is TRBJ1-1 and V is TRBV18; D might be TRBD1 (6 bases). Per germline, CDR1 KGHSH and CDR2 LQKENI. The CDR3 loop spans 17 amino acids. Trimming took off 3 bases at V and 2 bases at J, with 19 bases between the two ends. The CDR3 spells CASSPTMGGRGNTEAFF. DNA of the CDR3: TGTGCCAGCTCACCCACGATGGGGGGCAGAGGAAACACTGAAGCTTTCTTT.

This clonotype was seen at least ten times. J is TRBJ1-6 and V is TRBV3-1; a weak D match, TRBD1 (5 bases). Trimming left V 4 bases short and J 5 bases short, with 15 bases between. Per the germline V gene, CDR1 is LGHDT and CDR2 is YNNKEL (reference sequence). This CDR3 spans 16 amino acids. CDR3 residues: CASSPRGRPDNSPLHF. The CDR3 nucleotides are TGTGCCAGCAGCCCGAGGGGACGGCCCGATAATTCACCCCTCCACTTT.

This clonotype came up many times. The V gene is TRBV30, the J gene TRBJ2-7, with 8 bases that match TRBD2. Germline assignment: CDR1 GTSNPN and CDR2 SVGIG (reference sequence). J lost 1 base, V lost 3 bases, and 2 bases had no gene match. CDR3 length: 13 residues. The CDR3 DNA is TGTGCCTGGAGAATAGCGGGATCCTACGAGCAGTACTTC. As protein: CAWRIAGSYEQYF.

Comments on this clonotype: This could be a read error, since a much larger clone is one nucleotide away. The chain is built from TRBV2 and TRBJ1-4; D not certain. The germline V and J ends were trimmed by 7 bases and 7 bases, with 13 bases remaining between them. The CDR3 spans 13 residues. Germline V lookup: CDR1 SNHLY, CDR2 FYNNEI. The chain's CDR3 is CASNYGVGEKLFF. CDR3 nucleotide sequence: TGTGCCAGCAACTACGGGGTCGGTGAAAAACTGTTTTTT.

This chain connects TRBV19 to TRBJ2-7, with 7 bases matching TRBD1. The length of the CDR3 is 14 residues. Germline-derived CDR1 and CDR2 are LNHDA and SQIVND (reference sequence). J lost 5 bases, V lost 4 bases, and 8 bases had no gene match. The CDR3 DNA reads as TGTGCCAGTAGTAACCGGCACAGGGGTCACGAGCAGTACTTC. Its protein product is CASSNRHRGHEQYF.

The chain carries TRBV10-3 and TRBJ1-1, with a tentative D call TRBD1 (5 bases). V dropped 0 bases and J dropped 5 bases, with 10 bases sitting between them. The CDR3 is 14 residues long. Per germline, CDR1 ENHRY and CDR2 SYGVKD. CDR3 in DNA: TGTGCCATCAGTGAGTCGTTCAGGGAAACTGAAGCTTTCTTT. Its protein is CAISESFRETEAFF.